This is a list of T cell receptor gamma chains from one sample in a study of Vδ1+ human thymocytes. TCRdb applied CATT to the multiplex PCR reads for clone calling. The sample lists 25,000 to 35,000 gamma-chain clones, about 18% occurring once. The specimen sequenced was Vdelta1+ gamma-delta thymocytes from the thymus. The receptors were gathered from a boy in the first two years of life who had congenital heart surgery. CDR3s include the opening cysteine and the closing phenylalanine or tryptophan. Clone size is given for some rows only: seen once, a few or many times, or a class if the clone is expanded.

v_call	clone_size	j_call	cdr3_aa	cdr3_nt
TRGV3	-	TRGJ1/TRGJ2	CATWDTISYKKLF	TGTGCCACCTGGGACACTATCAGTTATAAGAAACTCTTT
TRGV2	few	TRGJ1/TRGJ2	CATWGRNYYKKLF	TGTGCCACCTGGGGTCGGAATTATTATAAGAAACTCTTT
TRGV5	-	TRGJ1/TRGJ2	CATWDRLLF	TGTGCCACCTGGGACAGGCTACTCTTT
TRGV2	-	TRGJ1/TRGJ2	CATWDEKGYYKKLF	TGTGCCACCTGGGACGAAAAGGGTTATTATAAGAAACTCTTT
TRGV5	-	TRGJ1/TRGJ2	CATWESRLDKKLF	TGTGCCACCTGGGAGAGTAGGTTAGATAAGAAACTCTTT
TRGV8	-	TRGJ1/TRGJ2	CATWDTPRRDKKLF	TGTGCCACCTGGGATACCCCCAGGAGGGATAAGAAACTCTTT
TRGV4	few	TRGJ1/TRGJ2	CATWSLNYYKKLF	TGTGCCACCTGGTCGTTGAATTATTATAAGAAACTCTTT
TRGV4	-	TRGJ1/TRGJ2	CATWDGPAIYYKKLF	TGTGCCACCTGGGATGGGCCCGCCATTTATTATAAGAAACTCTTT
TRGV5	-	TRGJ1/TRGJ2	CATWVRRFYKKLF	TGTGCCACCTGGGTCCGGAGGTTCTATAAGAAACTCTTT
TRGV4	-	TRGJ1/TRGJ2	CATWDGLHYYKKLF	TGTGCCACCTGGGATGGTCTCCATTATTATAAGAAACTCTTT
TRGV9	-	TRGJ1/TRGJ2	CALWELGKLF	TGCGCCTTGTGGGAGTTGGGGAAACTCTTT
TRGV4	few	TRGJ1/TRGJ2	CATWDKGHKKLF	TGTGCCACCTGGGATAAGGGTCATAAGAAACTCTTT
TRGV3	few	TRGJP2	CATWDSGSDWIKTF	TGTGCCACCTGGGACAGTGGCAGTGATTGGATCAAGACGTTT
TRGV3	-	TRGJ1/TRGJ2	CATWDLLAGEGKLF	TGTGCCACCTGGGATTTATTGGCTGGTGAGGGGAAACTCTTT
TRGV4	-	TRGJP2	CTTWDKWRSSDWIKTF	TGTACCACCTGGGATAAGTGGCGAAGTAGTGATTGGATCAAGACGTTT
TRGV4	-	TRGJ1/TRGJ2	CATWDGPLGYKKLF	TGTGCCACCTGGGATGGGCCTCTTGGTTATAAGAAACTCTTT
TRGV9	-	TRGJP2	CALWEVQGGDWIKTF	TGTGCCTTGTGGGAGGTGCAGGGGGGTGATTGGATCAAGACGTTT
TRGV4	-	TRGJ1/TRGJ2	CATWDGNPNYYKKLF	TGTGCCACCTGGGATGGCAATCCGAATTATTATAAGAAACTCTTT
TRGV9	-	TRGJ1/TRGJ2	CALWESYKKLF	TGTGCCCTGTGGGAGAGCTATAAGAAACTCTTT
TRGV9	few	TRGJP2	CALWEVQSSDWIKTF	TGTGCCTTGTGGGAGGTACAGAGTAGTGATTGGATCAAGACGTTT
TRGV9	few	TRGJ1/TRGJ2	CALWEMSNYYKKLF	TGTGCCTTGTGGGAGATGTCGAATTATTATAAGAAACTCTTT
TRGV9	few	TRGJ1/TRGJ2	CALWEVDGKLF	TGTGCCTTGTGGGAGGTGGACGGGAAACTCTTT
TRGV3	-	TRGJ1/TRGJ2	CATWDEGKNYYKKLF	TGTGCCACCTGGGACGAGGGGAAGAATTATTATAAGAAACTCTTT
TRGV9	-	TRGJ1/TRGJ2	CALWEVEGYKKLF	TGTGCCTTGTGGGAGGTGGAGGGTTATAAGAAACTCTTT
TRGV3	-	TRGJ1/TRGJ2	CATWDGPDYYKKLF	TGTGCCACCTGGGACGGGCCAGATTATTATAAGAAACTCTTT
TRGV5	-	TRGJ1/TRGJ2	CATWDSRGGKKLF	TGTGCCACCTGGGACAGCCGAGGGGGCAAGAAACTCTTT
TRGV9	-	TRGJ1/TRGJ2	CALWECDYKKLF	TGTGCCTTGTGGGAGTGTGATTATAAGAAACTCTTT
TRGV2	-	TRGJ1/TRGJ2	CATWEGKKLF	TGTGCCACCTGGGAGGGTAAGAAACTCTTT
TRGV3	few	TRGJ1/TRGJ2	CATWERLNYYKKLF	TGTGCCACCTGGGAAAGGCTGAATTATTATAAGAAACTCTTT
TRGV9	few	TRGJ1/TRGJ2	CALWGIKLYKKLF	TGTGCCTTGTGGGGTATTAAACTGTATAAGAAACTCTTT
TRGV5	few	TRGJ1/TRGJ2	CATWDNRDYKKLF	TGTGCCACCTGGGACAACAGGGATTATAAGAAACTCTTT